These T cell receptor beta chains were read from a single sample in a study of beta chain features in type 1 diabetes. The protocol was immunoSEQ multiplex PCR, while the TCRdb copy is restricted to in-frame clones and leaves out a portion. Among roughly 610,000 clones listed, around a sixth were seen once. Sequences were obtained from naive CD4+ T cells from blood. The receptors were sampled from a man aged 18 to 29 in good health. The conserved cysteine and the conserved F or W are not part of the CDR3 here. The size entry is marked missing in some rows and otherwise reads once, few, many or a size class.

size: few
J: TRBJ1-1
V: TRBV7-9
CDR3: ASARDSEAF

size: NA
J: TRBJ2-7
V: TRBV14
CDR3: ASNARTGMVYEQY

size: few
J: TRBJ2-5
V: TRBV7-2
CDR3: ASSLDQGLAQY

size: NA
J: TRBJ2-1
V: TRBV7-3
CDR3: ASSSRLAGISYNEQF

size: NA
J: TRBJ1-1
V: TRBV10-3
CDR3: AMSGAGEAF

size: few
J: TRBJ2-2
V: TRBV4-1
CDR3: ASSQALGTSGRANANTGELF

size: NA
J: TRBJ1-3
V: TRBV28
CDR3: ASSLYSGNTIY

size: NA
J: TRBJ2-7
V: TRBV28
CDR3: ASSLFDRSSYEQY

size: NA
J: TRBJ2-6
V: TRBV7-3
CDR3: ASSAQGLPGANVLT

size: few
J: TRBJ2-7
V: TRBV2
CDR3: ASRVTYEQY

size: few
J: TRBJ1-5
V: TRBV7-9
CDR3: ASSPIDQPQH

size: NA
J: TRBJ2-7
V: TRBV28
CDR3: ASSSGQPYEQY

size: NA
J: TRBJ2-1
V: TRBV7-3
CDR3: ASSLGTQNNEQF

size: few
J: TRBJ1-5
V: TRBV27
CDR3: ASSVTQGQPQH

size: NA
J: TRBJ2-7
V: TRBV2
CDR3: ASRLNGLAGGFQQY

size: NA
J: TRBJ2-1
V: TRBV4-3
CDR3: ASSQGLAGGRSTRNEQF

size: NA
J: TRBJ2-3
V: TRBV11-2
CDR3: ASSRQFTDTQY

size: few
J: TRBJ2-3
V: TRBV4-3
CDR3: ATARIMAD

size: few
J: TRBJ1-1
V: TRBV4-3
CDR3: ASSQVRDVRGNTEAF

size: few
J: TRBJ1-1
V: TRBV7-2
CDR3: ASSLARQTEAF

size: few
J: TRBJ2-1
V: TRBV7-2
CDR3: ASSLLEQGYSYNEQF

size: few
J: TRBJ2-1
V: TRBV14
CDR3: ASSQVLAGGYYNEQF

size: NA
J: TRBJ2-6
V: TRBV5-4
CDR3: ASSLARSGANVLT

size: few
J: TRBJ2-7
V: TRBV28
CDR3: ASSPMGTTSSHEQY